This TCR beta chain derives from a study of T cell responses to AZD1222 COVID-19 vaccine. Study-level points and caveats: Donors skewed white British and female; clonal diversity was possibly underestimated. Recipients of AZD1222 seropositive at baseline numbered only 6 or 7.

Measured with immunoSEQ multiplex PCR; TCRdb has only the in-frame clones, and not every one. The sample records 75,000 to 100,000 clones, roughly 90% being singletons. The V segment lost 0 bases and the J segment 4 bases; nucleotides outside the gene matches: 13. CDR3 length: 19 amino acids. Germline values: CDR1 SGHRS, CDR2 YFSETQ. As for this clone: Its antigen is unidentified.

The source is an adult in good health. The chain joins TRBV5-1 to TRBJ1-5, with 10 positions matching TRBD1. Sequencing used peripheral blood, obtained on day 0 of AZD1222 vaccination. The CDR3 region has the DNA TGCGCCAGCAGCTTGGACGGCGGTGGGGGACAGGGGCTTAATCAGCCCCAGCATTTT. Protein product: CASSLDGGGGQGLNQPQHF. The full variable domain, with the rest looked up from reference TRBV5-1 and TRBJ1-5, is KAGVTQTPRYLIKTRGQQVTLSCSPISGHRSVSWYQQTPGQGLQFLFEYFSETQRNKGNFPGRFSGRQFSNSRSEMNVSTLELGDSALYLCASSLDGGGGQGLNQPQHFGDGTRLSIL.